This T cell receptor (beta chain) was captured in a study of Ad26.COV2.S vaccination and SARS-CoV-2 variants. Study information: Ad26.COV2.S was injected intramuscularly once or twice, 56 days apart.

Only in-frame clones appear in the TCRdb table, and some are missing; sequencing was by immunoSEQ multiplex PCR. The sample comprises around 450,000 clones, 88% of which are singletons, and less than 4% rests with the top ten. This sample's treatment: around 19 received Ad26.COV2.S at low or high dose, single or two shots; several received placebo; per-sample allocation not given. Samples were taken on day 63 after the first vaccine or placebo injection. This vaccine is an Ad26 vector that expresses the Wuhan-strain SARS-CoV-2 spike. The trim removed 0 bases at V and 7 bases at J, leaving 2 bases unmatched. The CDR3 is 13 amino acids. Germline values: CDR1 SGHTA, CDR2 FQGTGA.

The sequenced sample was peripheral blood, obtained in a trial of Ad26.COV2.S vaccine versus placebo. V and J are TRBV7-3 and TRBJ1-2, with 7 positions matching TRBD1. This sequence originates from a person between 18 and 65 years old who received the Ad26.COV2.S COVID-19 vaccine or a placebo. CDR3 coding DNA: TGTGCCAGCAGCTTAACAGGGGGCGTTGGCTACACCTTC. Amino acids: CASSLTGGVGYTF.